Listed here are 7 T cell receptor beta chains from one sample, sequenced in a study of metastatic and nonmetastatic thyroid tumors. TCRdb reanalyzed the PCR reads with MiXCR. The table has tens of thousands of clones, about 12% seen once. Ahead of thyroid surgery, no patient had received treatment of any kind. The sequenced material came from blood. The receptors derive from a male donor with papillary thyroid cancer or a benign thyroid nodule (not recorded which). Some clones in this sample may be carry-over from other donors' samples.

With respect to this clone: One end of the junction varies from germline; a read error may be responsible. The chain couples TRBV9 to TRBJ1-1, with D uncertain. Germline loops: CDR1 SGDLS, CDR2 YYNGEE. CDR3 length: 14 amino acids. The DNA for the CDR3 is TGTGCCAGCAGCGAGAGAGTGGTGAACACTGAATCTTTCTTT. Amino acid sequence: CASSERVVNTESFF.

This clone appeared many times. A read error may be the cause here, since a much bigger clone is one base away. CDR3 coding DNA: TGTGCCAGCAGTTTTTCCCACGAGCGGTACTTC. Amino acids: CASSFSHERYF. The V and J genes are TRBV12-3 or TRBV12-4 and TRBJ2-7; D is unresolved. The CDR3 is made up of 11 amino acids.

This clone was detected ten times or more. The chain has TRBV7-3 and TRBJ2-1; the D is unclear. Trimming took off 0 bases at V and 10 bases at J, with 13 bases between the two ends. The germline CDR1 and CDR2 sequences are SGHTA and FQGTGA. The CDR3 runs 14 residues. CDR3 coding DNA: TGTGCCAGCAGCTTAACCCGCCTAGGCACGGAGCAGTTCTTC. Its protein is CASSLTRLGTEQFF. Based on the CDR3 plus reference TRBV7-3 and TRBJ2-1, the full variable domain is GAGVSQTPSNKVTEKGKYVELRCDPISGHTALYWYRQSLGQGPEFLIYFQGTGAADDSGLPNDRFFAVRPEGSVSTLKIQRTERGDSAVYLCASSLTRLGTEQFFGPGTRLTVL.

This clone has a count of ten or more. The chain recombines TRBV10-1 with TRBJ1-1; D is ambiguous. The CDR3 loop spans 14 amino acids. V shed 4 bases and J shed 4 bases, with 13 bases lying between them. CDR1 WNHNN and CDR2 SYGVQD come from the germline V gene (reference sequence). The CDR3 spells CASSATKGVTEAFF. The CDR3 DNA reads TGCGCCAGCAGTGCGACCAAGGGCGTCACTGAAGCTTTCTTT.

This rearrangement joins TRBV6-6 to TRBJ2-7; D ambiguous. The CDR3 runs to 15 residues. The germline gives CDR1 MNHNY, CDR2 SVGAGI (reference sequence). Trimming took 0 bases from V and 0 from J, leaving 9 bases between them. CDR3 DNA sequence: TGTGCCAGCAGTTACTCGTCCCCAGGCTCCTACGAGCAGTACTTC. Its protein product is CASSYSSPGSYEQYF.

The rearrangement joins TRBV19 to TRBJ1-6, with D perhaps matching TRBD1 (5 bases). This CDR3 is 14 amino acids long. The germline V gene encodes CDR1 LNHDA and CDR2 SQIVND (reference sequence). Trimming removed 4 bases from V and 7 bases from J, with 11 bases in between. CDR3: CASSSVAGNSPLHF. The CDR3 DNA follows: TGTGCCAGTAGTAGTGTGGCAGGGAATTCACCCCTCCACTTT. Combining the CDR3 with reference TRBV19 and TRBJ1-6 gives the whole variable domain DGGITQSPKYLFRKEGQNVTLSCEQNLNHDAMYWYRQDPGQGLRLIYYSQIVNDFQKGDIAEGYSVSREKKESFPLTVTSAQKNPTAFYLCASSSVAGNSPLHFGNGTRLTVT.

Comment on this clone: Given a much more abundant clone one base away, this may be a read error. This chain connects TRBV25-1 to TRBJ2-1; tentatively, D is TRBD2 (6 bases). The CDR3 spans 13 residues. Germline V gives CDR1 MGHDK, CDR2 SYGVNS. CDR3 in amino acids: CASIEFRSGEQFF. For the CDR3, the DNA is TGTGCCAGCATTGAATTCCGTAGCGGTGAGCAGTTCTTC.